These 23 T cell receptor beta chains share one sample of origin, sequenced in a study of blood T cell repertoires in COVID-19. Profiled with immunoSEQ multiplex PCR; TCRdb holds only in-frame clones, not every one. The table records roughly 430,000 clones, around 90% of them present only once. Sequenced input: PBMCs or T cells enriched from blood (not recorded which). The origin of the receptors is a woman between 40 and 55 years old with acute COVID-19.

The chain joins TRBV4-1 to TRBJ2-2; D might be TRBD2 (6 bases). V was shortened by 6 bases and J by 1 base, with 15 bases between the two germline ends. The CDR3 runs 16 residues. Germline V gene lookup returns CDR1 MGHRA and CDR2 YSYEKL. The CDR3 nucleotides read TGCGCCAGCAGTCAATTGGGACTCCGGAACACCGGGGAGCTGTTTTTT. Translation gives CASSQLGLRNTGELFF.

This clone was detected a few times. CDR3 residues: CAWSAGITTNEKLFF. The CDR3 DNA reads as TGTGCCTGGAGCGCCGGGATAACAACTAATGAAAAACTGTTTTTT. The V call is TRBV30, the J call TRBJ1-4; D unclear. The CDR3 is made up of 15 amino acids. The germline V gene encodes CDR1 GTSNPN and CDR2 SVGIG (reference sequence). Trimming left V 3 bases short and J 0 bases short, with 11 bases between.

This chain uses TRBV7-6 with TRBJ2-3; 8 bases map to TRBD2. Germline values: CDR1 SGHVS, CDR2 FNYEAQ. CDR3 length: 19 residues. Trimming at V came to 5 bases and at J to 9 bases, leaving 25 bases not matched to a gene. CDR3 bases: TGTGCCAGCAGCAAGATTGGATACGGGGGGGTATCACTTCAAGACACGCAGTATTTT. Protein product: CASSKIGYGGVSLQDTQYF.

The rearrangement links TRBV29-1 to TRBJ2-3, with a weak D call TRBD1 (5 bases). V lost 7 bases and J lost 0, with 11 bases in between. Germline values: CDR1 SQVTM, CDR2 ANQGSEA. The length of the CDR3 is 13 residues. The CDR3 loop is CSAVGASTDTQYF. In DNA form, the CDR3 reads TGCAGCGCCGTTGGGGCTAGCACAGATACGCAGTATTTT.

In this sample, this clone turned up once. The rearrangement joins TRBV3-1 (or the pseudogene TRBV3-2) to TRBJ1-1, with 10 bases matching TRBD1. The CDR3 runs to 17 residues. Germline CDR1 is LGHDT and CDR2 is YNNKEL (reference sequence). Trimming at V came to 4 bases and at J to 0 bases, leaving 8 bases not matched to a gene. DNA of the CDR3: TGTGCCAGCAGCCGACCCGGGACAGGGGAGATGAACACTGAAGCTTTCTTT. It yields the protein CASSRPGTGEMNTEAFF.

The chain carries TRBV7-9 and TRBJ1-4, with TRBD1 matching 10 bases. The germline gives CDR1 SEHNR, CDR2 FQNEAQ (reference sequence). The length of the CDR3 is 15 residues. V was pared by 3 bases and J by 5 bases, with 3 bases of the junction left unmatched. The DNA for the CDR3 is TGTGCCAGCAGCTTGGTGACAGGGGGCAATGAAAAACTGTTTTTT. This codes for CASSLVTGGNEKLFF.

The rearrangement uses TRBV6-1 and TRBJ2-5; D may be TRBD2 (5 bases). Per the germline V gene, CDR1 is MNHNS and CDR2 is SASEGT. V dropped 3 bases and J dropped 1 base, with 9 bases sitting between them. CDR3 length: 14 amino acids. CDR3 protein: CASSESGLQETQYF. CDR3 sequence (DNA): TGTGCCAGCAGTGAGTCCGGACTCCAAGAGACCCAGTACTTC.

This clone was seen a handful of times. V usage is TRBV2 and J usage is TRBJ1-2, with D possibly being TRBD1 (6 bases). Germline assignment: CDR1 SNHLY and CDR2 FYNNEI. The CDR3 consists of 15 residues. Trimming pared 4 bases from V and 4 bases from J, leaving 16 bases between. The CDR3 DNA is TGTGCCAGCAGTGGTTCCAGGGGTCTCGGCTATGGCTACACCTTC. Protein product: CASSGSRGLGYGYTF.

The chain has TRBV3-1 (or the pseudogene TRBV3-2) and TRBJ2-5; TRBD2 matches at 9 bases. With V trimmed by 0 bases and J by 4 bases, 6 bases remained unmatched. CDR1 is LGHDT and CDR2 is YNNKEL in the germline V gene (reference sequence). The CDR3 spans 16 residues. CDR3 DNA sequence: TGTGCCAGCAGCCAAGATCCGGCGGGGGGGGGAGAGACCCAGTACTTC. It yields the protein CASSQDPAGGGETQYF.

The CDR3 DNA reads as TGTGCCAGCAGCTTAAAGGGGACTGAAGCTTTCTTT. Translating it yields CASSLKGTEAFF. The gene calls are TRBV11-2 and TRBJ1-1, with D possibly matching TRBD1 (5 bases). The V gene lost 2 bases and the J gene lost 5 bases, with 6 bases spanning the gap. This CDR3 spans 12 amino acids. The germline V gene encodes CDR1 SGHAT and CDR2 FQNNGV.

This rearrangement joins TRBV20-1 to TRBJ2-3; TRBD2 matches 7 bases. This CDR3 region has 11 residues. Looked up from germline, CDR1 is DFQATT and CDR2 is SNEGSKA (reference sequence). Trimming took 5 bases from V and 7 from J; bases not matched to a gene: 3. The CDR3 bases are TGCAGTGCTCTCGGGGGGTATACGCAGTATTTT. Amino acid sequence: CSALGGYTQYF.

Remarks on this clone: An end of the junction does not agree with germline; a read error may underlie this. V usage is TRBV12-3 or TRBV12-4 and J usage is TRBJ2-1; D gene ambiguous. CDR3 length: 12 amino acids. The CDR3 DNA follows: TGTGCCAGCAATTTAATGCAGAATGAGCAGTTCTTC. It translates to CASNLMQNEQFF.

This clone was seen only once. This chain connects TRBV29-1 to TRBJ2-6; tentatively, D is TRBD1 (6 bases). Trimming removed 4 bases from V and 4 bases from J, with 14 bases in between. The CDR3 spans 15 residues. Germline-derived CDR1 and CDR2 are SQVTM and ANQGSEA. CDR3 sequence: CSVAAQGFGANVLTF. In DNA form, the CDR3 reads TGCAGCGTTGCCGCTCAGGGGTTCGGGGCCAACGTCCTGACTTTC.

Notes on this clone: This CDR3 is also generated by other DNA sequences in the sample. V usage is TRBV5-4 and J usage is TRBJ2-3; D remains unclear. V shed 0 bases and J shed 4 bases, with 3 bases lying between them. This CDR3 contains 12 residues. Germline-derived CDR1 and CDR2 are SGHNT and YYREEE (reference sequence). CDR3 nucleotides: TGTGCCAGCAGCTTGGTCTCAGATACGCAGTATTTT. It encodes CASSLVSDTQYF. Variable domain in full (rest from reference TRBV5-4 and TRBJ2-3): ETGVTQSPTHLIKTRGQQVTLRCSSQSGHNTVSWYQQALGQGPQFIFQYYREEENGRGNFPPRFSGLQFPNYSSELNVNALELDDSALYLCASSLVSDTQYFGPGTRLTVL.

The DNA for the CDR3 is TGTGCCAGCAGCCCCCATCTTCGGTTTAGTGAAAAACTGTTTTTT. This encodes CASSPHLRFSEKLFF. V is TRBV3-1 (or the pseudogene TRBV3-2) and J is TRBJ1-4; D unresolved. V lost 4 bases to trimming and J lost 7 bases, with 16 bases between them. The V gene's germline CDR1 is LGHDT and CDR2 YNNKEL (reference sequence). This CDR3 region has 15 residues.

The J gene is TRBJ1-1, the V gene TRBV30; tentative D call: TRBD1 (5 bases). The CDR3 spans 13 residues. Germline loops: CDR1 GTSNPN, CDR2 SVGIG (reference sequence). V lost 5 bases to trimming and J lost 5 bases, with 15 bases between them. This chain's CDR3 is CAWGQGGSTEAFF. CDR3 coding DNA: TGTGCCTGGGGGCAGGGTGGGTCGACTGAAGCTTTCTTT.

V is TRBV20-1 and J is TRBJ1-5, with 7 bases matching TRBD1. The CDR3 length is 14 residues. V trimming: 3 bases; J trimming: 5 bases; junction bases outside the gene matches: 7. Germline CDR1 and CDR2: DFQATT and SNEGSKA (reference sequence). The CDR3 region is CSASRGGEDQPQHF. DNA of the CDR3: TGCAGTGCTAGTAGAGGGGGCGAGGATCAGCCCCAGCATTTT.

The V and J genes are TRBV7-6 and TRBJ1-3; D call uncertain. The CDR3 length is 16 residues. Germline CDR1 is SGHVS and CDR2 is FNYEAQ. V was trimmed by 1 base and J by 0 bases, leaving 10 bases between them. The CDR3 loop reads CASSLGPGGSGNTIYF. CDR3 sequence (DNA): TGTGCCAGCAGCTTAGGCCCCGGCGGCTCTGGAAACACCATATATTTT.

DNA for the CDR3: TGCAGTGCCAGACAGGGGAATGAAGCTTTCTTT. Its translation is CSARQGNEAFF. The chain is built from TRBV20-1 and TRBJ1-1; 8 bases line up with TRBD1. The CDR3 loop spans 11 amino acids. J was trimmed by 7 bases and V by 6 bases; bases with no gene match: 4. Germline assignment: CDR1 DFQATT and CDR2 SNEGSKA (reference sequence).

This clone has just a few counts. V and J are TRBV9 and TRBJ1-6; no definite D call. The ends were cut back, 0 bases at V and 8 bases at J, with 6 bases in the middle. The CDR3 has 13 residues. Germline values: CDR1 SGDLS, CDR2 YYNGEE. The CDR3 loop is CASSVEADSPLHF. The CDR3 DNA reads as TGTGCCAGCAGCGTAGAAGCTGATTCACCCCTCCACTTT.

This clone occurred a few times. This chain uses TRBV2 with TRBJ2-7; tentative D call: TRBD2 (7 bases). CDR1 and CDR2 (germline): SNHLY, FYNNEI. The CDR3 has 15 residues. The ends were cut back, 0 bases at V and 4 bases at J, with 13 bases in the middle. CDR3 residues: CASSEAGGQLYEQYF. The CDR3 nucleotides read TGTGCCAGCAGTGAAGCCGGGGGGCAATTATACGAGCAGTACTTC.

The sample holds one count of this clone. The V gene is TRBV6-5, the J gene TRBJ2-1, with 13 bases matching TRBD2. Trimming took 2 bases from V and 3 from J; bases not matched to a gene: 1. The CDR3 is 16 amino acids. Germline values: CDR1 MNHEY, CDR2 SVGAGI. The CDR3 coding sequence is TGTGCCAGCAGTTACAGACTAGCGGGGGGCTACAATGAGCAGTTCTTC. Its translation: CASSYRLAGGYNEQFF.

The chain carries TRBV7-8 and TRBJ2-7; 7 bases map to TRBD1. With V trimmed by 3 bases and J by 4 bases, 9 bases remained unmatched. The CDR3 extends over 15 amino acids. Looked up from germline, CDR1 is SGHVS and CDR2 is FQNEAQ. The CDR3, as DNA: TGTGCCAGCAGCTTTCTCCAGGGGGAGTCGTACGAGCAGTACTTC. Protein sequence: CASSFLQGESYEQYF.